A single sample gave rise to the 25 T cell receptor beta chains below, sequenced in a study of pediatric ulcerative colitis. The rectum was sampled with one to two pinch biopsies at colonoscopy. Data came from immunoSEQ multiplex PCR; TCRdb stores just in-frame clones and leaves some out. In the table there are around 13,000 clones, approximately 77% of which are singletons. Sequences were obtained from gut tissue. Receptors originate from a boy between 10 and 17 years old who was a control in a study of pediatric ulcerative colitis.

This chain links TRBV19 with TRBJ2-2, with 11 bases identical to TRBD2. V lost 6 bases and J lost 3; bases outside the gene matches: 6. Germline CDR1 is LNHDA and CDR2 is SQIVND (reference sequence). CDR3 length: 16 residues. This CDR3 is CASRSGLAADTGELFF. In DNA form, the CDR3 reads TGTGCCAGTAGATCGGGACTAGCGGCCGACACCGGGGAGCTGTTTTTT.

The CDR3 sequence: CASSLFRDRSYNEQFF. CDR3 in DNA: TGTGCCAGCAGCTTGTTTAGGGATCGCTCCTACAATGAGCAGTTCTTC. The rearrangement joins TRBV5-4 to TRBJ2-1; no definite D call. Trimming cost V 1 base and J 0 bases, with 11 bases left between them. This CDR3 region has 16 residues. Per germline, CDR1 SGHNT and CDR2 YYREEE (reference sequence). Variable domain in full (rest from reference TRBV5-4 and TRBJ2-1): ETGVTQSPTHLIKTRGQQVTLRCSSQSGHNTVSWYQQALGQGPQFIFQYYREEENGRGNFPPRFSGLQFPNYSSELNVNALELDDSALYLCASSLFRDRSYNEQFFGPGTRLTVL.

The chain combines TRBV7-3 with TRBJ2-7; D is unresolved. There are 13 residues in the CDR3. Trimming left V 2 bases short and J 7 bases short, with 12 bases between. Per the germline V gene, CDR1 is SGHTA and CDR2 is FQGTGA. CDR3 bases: TGTGCCAGCAGCTTAGAGTCTAGACGAGAGCAGTACTTC. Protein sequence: CASSLESRREQYF. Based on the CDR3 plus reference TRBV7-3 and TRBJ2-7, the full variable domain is GAGVSQTPSNKVTEKGKYVELRCDPISGHTALYWYRQSLGQGPEFLIYFQGTGAADDSGLPNDRFFAVRPEGSVSTLKIQRTERGDSAVYLCASSLESRREQYFGPGTRLTVT.

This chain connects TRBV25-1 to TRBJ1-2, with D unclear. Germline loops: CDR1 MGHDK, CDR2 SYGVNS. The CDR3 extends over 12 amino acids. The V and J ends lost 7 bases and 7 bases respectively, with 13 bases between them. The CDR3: CASKGGSTGYTF. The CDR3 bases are TGTGCCAGCAAGGGAGGCTCAACTGGCTACACCTTC.

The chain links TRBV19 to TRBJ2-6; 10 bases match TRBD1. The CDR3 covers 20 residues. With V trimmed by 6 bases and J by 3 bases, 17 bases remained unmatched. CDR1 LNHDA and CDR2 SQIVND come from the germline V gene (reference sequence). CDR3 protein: CASRHSSGTGELSGANVLTF. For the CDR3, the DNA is TGTGCCAGTAGACATAGTTCCGGGACAGGGGAATTGAGTGGGGCCAACGTCCTGACTTTC. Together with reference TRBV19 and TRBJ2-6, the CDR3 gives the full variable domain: DGGITQSPKYLFRKEGQNVTLSCEQNLNHDAMYWYRQDPGQGLRLIYYSQIVNDFQKGDIAEGYSVSREKKESFPLTVTSAQKNPTAFYLCASRHSSGTGELSGANVLTFGAGSRLTVL.

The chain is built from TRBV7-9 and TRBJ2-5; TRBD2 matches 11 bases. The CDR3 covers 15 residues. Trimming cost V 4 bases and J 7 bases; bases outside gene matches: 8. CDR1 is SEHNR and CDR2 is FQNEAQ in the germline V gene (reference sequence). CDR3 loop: CASSSGLAVMRTQYF. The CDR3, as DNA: TGTGCCAGCAGCTCGGGACTAGCGGTTATGAGGACCCAGTACTTC.

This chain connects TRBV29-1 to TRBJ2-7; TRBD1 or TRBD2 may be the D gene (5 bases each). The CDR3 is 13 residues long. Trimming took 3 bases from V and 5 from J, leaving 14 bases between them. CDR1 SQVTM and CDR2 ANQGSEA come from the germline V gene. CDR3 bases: TGCAGCGTTGATGGGGGTAAGGCGAACGAGCAGTACTTC. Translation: CSVDGGKANEQYF.

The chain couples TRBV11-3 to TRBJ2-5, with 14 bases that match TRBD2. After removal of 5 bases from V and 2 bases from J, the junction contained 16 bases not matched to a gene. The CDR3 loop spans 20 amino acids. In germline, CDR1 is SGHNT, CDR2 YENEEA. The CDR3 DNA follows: TGTGCCAGCAGCCCCGGACTAGCGGGAGGCGGCGCTCCCCCTCAAGAGACCCAGTACTTC. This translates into CASSPGLAGGGAPPQETQYF.

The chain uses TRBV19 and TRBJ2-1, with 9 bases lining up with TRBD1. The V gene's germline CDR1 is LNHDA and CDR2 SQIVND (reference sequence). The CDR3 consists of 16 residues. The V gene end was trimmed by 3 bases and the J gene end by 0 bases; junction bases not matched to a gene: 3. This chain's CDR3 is CASSILTGGSYNEQFF. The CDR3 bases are TGTGCCAGTAGTATCTTGACAGGGGGCTCCTACAATGAGCAGTTCTTC.

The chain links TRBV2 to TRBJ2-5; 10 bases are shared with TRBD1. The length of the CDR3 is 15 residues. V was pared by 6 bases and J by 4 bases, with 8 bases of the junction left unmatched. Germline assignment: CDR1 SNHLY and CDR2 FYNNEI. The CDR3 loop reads CASRVTGTGVETQYF. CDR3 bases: TGTGCCAGCAGAGTAACCGGGACAGGGGTAGAGACCCAGTACTTC.

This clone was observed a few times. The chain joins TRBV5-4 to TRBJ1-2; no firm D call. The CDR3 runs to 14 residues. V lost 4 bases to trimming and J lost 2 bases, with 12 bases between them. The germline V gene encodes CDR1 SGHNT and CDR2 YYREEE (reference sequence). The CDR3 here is CASSPGEWNYGYTF. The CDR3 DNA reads TGTGCCAGCAGCCCGGGTGAGTGGAACTATGGCTACACCTTC.

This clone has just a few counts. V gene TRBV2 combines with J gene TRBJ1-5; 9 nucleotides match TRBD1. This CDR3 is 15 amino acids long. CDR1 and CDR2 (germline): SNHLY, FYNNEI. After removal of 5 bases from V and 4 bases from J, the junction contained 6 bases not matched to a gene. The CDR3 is CASSWTGDRNQPQHF. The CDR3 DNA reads TGTGCCAGCAGTTGGACAGGGGATAGGAATCAGCCCCAGCATTTT.

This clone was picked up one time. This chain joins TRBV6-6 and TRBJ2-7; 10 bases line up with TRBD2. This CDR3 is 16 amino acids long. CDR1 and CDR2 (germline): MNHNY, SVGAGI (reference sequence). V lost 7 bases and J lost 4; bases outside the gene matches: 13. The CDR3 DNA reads TGTGCCAGCACCCCGAGAGCGGGAGGGCCGTTGTACGAGCAGTACTTC. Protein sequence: CASTPRAGGPLYEQYF.

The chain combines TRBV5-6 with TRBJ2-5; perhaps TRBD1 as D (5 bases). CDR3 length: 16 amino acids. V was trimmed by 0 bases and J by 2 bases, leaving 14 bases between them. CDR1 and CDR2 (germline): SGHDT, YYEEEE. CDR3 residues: CASSLVSRARQETQYF. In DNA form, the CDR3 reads TGTGCCAGCAGCTTGGTTTCCAGGGCTAGGCAAGAGACCCAGTACTTC.

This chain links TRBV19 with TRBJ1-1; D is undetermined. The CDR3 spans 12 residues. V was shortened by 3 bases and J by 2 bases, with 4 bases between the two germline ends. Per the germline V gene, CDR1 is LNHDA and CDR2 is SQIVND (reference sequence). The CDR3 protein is CASSIGNTEAFF. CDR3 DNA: TGTGCCAGTAGTATTGGCAACACTGAAGCTTTCTTT.

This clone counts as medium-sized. CDR3: CASSPGSRESYTF. CDR3 in DNA: TGTGCCAGCTCCCCGGGTAGCAGGGAGAGCTACACCTTC. The chain is built from TRBV18 and TRBJ1-2; possibly TRBD1 for D (5 bases). The germline CDR1 and CDR2 sequences are KGHSH and LQKENI. This CDR3 contains 13 residues. V was shortened by 6 bases and J by 9 bases, with 17 bases between the two germline ends.

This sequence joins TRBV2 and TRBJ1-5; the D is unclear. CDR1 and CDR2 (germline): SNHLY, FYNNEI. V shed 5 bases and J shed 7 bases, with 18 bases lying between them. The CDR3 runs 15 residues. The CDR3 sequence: CASSYIRHLGQPQHF. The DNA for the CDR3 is TGTGCCAGCAGTTACATTCGACATCTTGGGCAGCCCCAGCATTTT. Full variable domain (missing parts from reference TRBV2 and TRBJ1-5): EPEVTQTPSHQVTQMGQEVILRCVPISNHLYFYWYRQILGQKVEFLVSFYNNEISEKSEIFDDQFSVERPDGSNFTLKIRSTKLEDSAMYFCASSYIRHLGQPQHFGDGTRLSIL.

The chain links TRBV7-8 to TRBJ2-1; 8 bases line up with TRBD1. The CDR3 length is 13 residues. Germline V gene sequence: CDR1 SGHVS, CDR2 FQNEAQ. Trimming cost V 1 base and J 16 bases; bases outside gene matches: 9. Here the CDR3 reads CASSLGGAGTGFF. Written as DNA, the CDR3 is TGTGCCAGCAGCTTAGGAGGAGCCGGGACAGGTTTCTTC.

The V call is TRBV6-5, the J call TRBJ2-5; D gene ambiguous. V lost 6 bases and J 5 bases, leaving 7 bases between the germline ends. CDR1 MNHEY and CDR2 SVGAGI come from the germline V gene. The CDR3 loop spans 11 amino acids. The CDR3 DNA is TGTGCCAGCAGGACCAGGGAGACCCAGTACTTC. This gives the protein CASRTRETQYF.

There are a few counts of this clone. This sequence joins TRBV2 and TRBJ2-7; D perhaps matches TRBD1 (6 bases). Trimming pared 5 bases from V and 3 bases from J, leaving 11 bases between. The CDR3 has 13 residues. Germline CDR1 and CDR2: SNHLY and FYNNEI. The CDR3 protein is CASSYETGYEQYF. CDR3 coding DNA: TGTGCCAGCAGTTACGAGACAGGCTACGAGCAGTACTTC.

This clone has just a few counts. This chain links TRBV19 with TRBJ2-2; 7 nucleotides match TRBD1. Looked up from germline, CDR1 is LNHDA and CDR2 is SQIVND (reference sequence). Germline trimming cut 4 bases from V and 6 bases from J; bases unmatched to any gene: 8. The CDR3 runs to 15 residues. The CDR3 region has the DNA TGTGCCAGTAGTACATTGACAGGGCGCGCCGGGGAGCTGTTTTTT. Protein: CASSTLTGRAGELFF.

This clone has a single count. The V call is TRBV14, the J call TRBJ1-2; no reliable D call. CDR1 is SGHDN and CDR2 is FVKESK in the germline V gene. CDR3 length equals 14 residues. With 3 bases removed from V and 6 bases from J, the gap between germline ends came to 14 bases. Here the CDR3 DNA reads TGTGCCAGCAGCCAGAGAACGGAAGTTAATGGCTACACCTTC. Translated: CASSQRTEVNGYTF.

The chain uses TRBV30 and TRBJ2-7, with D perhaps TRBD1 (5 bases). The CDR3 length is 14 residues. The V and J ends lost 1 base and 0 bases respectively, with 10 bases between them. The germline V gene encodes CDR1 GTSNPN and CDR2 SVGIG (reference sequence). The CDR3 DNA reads TGTGCCTGGAGTGGGGGCGCGAGCTCCTACGAGCAGTACTTC. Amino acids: CAWSGGASSYEQYF.

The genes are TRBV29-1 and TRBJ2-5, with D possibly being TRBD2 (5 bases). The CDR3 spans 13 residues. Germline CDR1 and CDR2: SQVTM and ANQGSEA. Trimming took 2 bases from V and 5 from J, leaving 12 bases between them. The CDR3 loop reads CSVELGRWETQYF. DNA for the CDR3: TGCAGCGTTGAACTGGGGAGATGGGAGACCCAGTACTTC. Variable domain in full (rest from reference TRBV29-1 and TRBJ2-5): SAVISQKPSRDICQRGTSLTIQCQVDSQVTMMFWYRQQPGQSLTLIATANQGSEATYESGFVIDKFPISRPNLTFSTLTVSNMSPEDSSIYLCSVELGRWETQYFGPGTRLLVL.

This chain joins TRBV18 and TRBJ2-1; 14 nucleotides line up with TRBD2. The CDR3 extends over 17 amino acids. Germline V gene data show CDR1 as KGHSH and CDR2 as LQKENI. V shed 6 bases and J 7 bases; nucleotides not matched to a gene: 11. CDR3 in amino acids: CASSPRLAGGPGNEQFF. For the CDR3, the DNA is TGTGCCAGCTCCCCCAGACTAGCGGGAGGGCCAGGGAATGAGCAGTTCTTC.